This T cell receptor beta chain appears in the sequencing data of a study of blood T cell repertoires in COVID-19. Study-wide context: Acute and convalescent COVID-19 specimens originated in the United States, Italy and Spain. PBMCs, B-cell-depleted T cells, or T cells were the source of the cDNA or gDNA that made up the material.

The CDR3 spans 13 residues. The V and J ends lost 10 bases and 2 bases, in that order; junction bases with no gene match: 3. Germline V lookup: CDR1 SNHLY, CDR2 FYNNEI. Original handling: How many nucleated cells were present was estimated from reference gene primer amplification. Produced via immunoSEQ multiplex PCR; TCRdb's table is partial and in-frame only. D and trimming come from the DNA, and the V and J calls and clone size come from that table. The sample records 100,000 to 150,000 clones, around 88% being singletons. The clonotype was recovered from a man aged 45 to 65 with active or convalescent COVID-19. Sequencing was performed on peripheral blood. This rearrangement joins TRBV2 to TRBJ2-1, with 9 bases that match TRBD1. CDR3 sequence: CATRQGAYNEQFF. The DNA of the CDR3 is TGTGCCACAAGACAGGGGGCCTACAATGAGCAGTTCTTC.